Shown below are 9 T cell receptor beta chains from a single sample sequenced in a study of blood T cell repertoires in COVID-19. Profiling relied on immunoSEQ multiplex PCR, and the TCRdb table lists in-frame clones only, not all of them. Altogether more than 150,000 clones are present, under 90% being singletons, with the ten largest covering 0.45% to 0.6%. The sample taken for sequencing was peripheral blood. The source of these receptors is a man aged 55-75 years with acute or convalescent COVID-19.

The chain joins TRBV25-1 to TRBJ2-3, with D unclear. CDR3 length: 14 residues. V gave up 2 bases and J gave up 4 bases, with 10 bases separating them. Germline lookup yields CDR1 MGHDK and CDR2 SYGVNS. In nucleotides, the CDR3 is TGTGCCAGCAGTGAAGATCTGGCGGCAGATACGCAGTATTTT. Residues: CASSEDLAADTQYF.

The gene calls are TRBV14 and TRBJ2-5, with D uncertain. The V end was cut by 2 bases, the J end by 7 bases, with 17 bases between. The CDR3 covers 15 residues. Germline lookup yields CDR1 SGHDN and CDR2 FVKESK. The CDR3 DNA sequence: TGTGCCAGCAGCCAACGTCAGGTGATACCCGGGACCCAGTACTTC. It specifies CASSQRQVIPGTQYF.

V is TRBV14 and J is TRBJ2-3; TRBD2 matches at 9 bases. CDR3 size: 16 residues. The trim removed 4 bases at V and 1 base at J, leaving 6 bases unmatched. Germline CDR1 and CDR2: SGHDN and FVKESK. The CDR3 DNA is TGTGCCAGCAGCCTACAAGCGGGAGGTGGCACAGATACGCAGTATTTT. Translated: CASSLQAGGGTDTQYF.

The CDR3 here is CATSRDDGGPYGYTF. The CDR3 coding sequence is TGTGCCACCAGCAGAGATGACGGGGGTCCCTATGGCTACACCTTC. V and J are TRBV15 and TRBJ1-2; possible D gene TRBD1, 5 bases. This CDR3 has 15 residues. Trimming took 0 bases from V and 4 from J, leaving 12 bases between them. Germline loops: CDR1 LNHNV, CDR2 YYDKDF (reference sequence).

CDR3 DNA sequence: TGTGCCAGTACCCAGGGGCCGAACACTGAAGCTTTCTTT. Its protein is CASTQGPNTEAFF. The chain joins TRBV2 to TRBJ1-1; D is possibly TRBD1 (6 bases). This CDR3 has 13 residues. CDR1 is SNHLY and CDR2 is FYNNEI in the germline V gene. The V and J ends lost 9 bases and 1 base respectively, with 12 bases between them.

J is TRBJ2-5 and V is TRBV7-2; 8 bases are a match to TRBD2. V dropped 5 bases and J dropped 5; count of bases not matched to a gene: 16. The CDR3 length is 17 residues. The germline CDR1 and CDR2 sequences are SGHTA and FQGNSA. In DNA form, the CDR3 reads TGTGCCAGCAGCACCCAGACCTGGACTAGCAGGCCGGAGACCCAGTACTTC. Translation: CASSTQTWTSRPETQYF.

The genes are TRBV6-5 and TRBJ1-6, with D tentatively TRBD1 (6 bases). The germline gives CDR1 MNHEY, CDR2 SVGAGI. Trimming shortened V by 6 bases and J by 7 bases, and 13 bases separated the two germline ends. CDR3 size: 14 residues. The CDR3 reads CASRDDRNNSPLHF. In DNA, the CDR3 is TGTGCCAGCAGGGACGACAGGAACAATTCACCCCTCCACTTT.

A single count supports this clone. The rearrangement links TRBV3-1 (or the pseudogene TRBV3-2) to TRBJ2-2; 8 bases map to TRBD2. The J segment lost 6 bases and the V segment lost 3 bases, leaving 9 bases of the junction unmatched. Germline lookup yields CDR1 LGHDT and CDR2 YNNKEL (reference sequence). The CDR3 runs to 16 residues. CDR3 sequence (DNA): TGTGCCAGCAGCCATGAAGGGGCGGGGGGAGCCGGGGAGCTGTTTTTT. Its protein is CASSHEGAGGAGELFF.

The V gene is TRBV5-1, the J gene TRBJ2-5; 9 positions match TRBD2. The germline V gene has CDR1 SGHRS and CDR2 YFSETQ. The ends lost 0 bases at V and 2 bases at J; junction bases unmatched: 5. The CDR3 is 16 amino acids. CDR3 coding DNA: TGCGCCAGCAGCTTGGGACTAGCGGTTACGCAAGAGACCCAGTACTTC. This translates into CASSLGLAVTQETQYF.